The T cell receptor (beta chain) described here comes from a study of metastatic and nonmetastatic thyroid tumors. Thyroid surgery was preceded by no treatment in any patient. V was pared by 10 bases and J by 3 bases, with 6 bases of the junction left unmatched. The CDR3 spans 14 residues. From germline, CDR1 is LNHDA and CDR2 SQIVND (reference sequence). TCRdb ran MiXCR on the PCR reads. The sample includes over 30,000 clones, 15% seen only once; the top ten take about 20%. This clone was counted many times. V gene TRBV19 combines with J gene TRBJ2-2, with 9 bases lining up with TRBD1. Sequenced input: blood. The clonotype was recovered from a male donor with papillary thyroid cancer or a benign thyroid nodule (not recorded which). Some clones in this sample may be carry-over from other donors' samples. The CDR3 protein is CATSDRGDTGELFF. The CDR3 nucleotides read TGTGCCACGTCGGACAGGGGAGACACCGGGGAGCTGTTTTTT.